What follows describes a single TCR beta chain. The sample originates from a study of blood T cell repertoires in COVID-19. At the level of the study: The samples span acute and convalescent COVID-19 from the United States, Italy and Spain. T cells, B-cell-depleted T cells, or PBMCs provided the cDNA or gDNA that served as material.

Trimming took 4 bases from V and 5 from J, leaving 11 bases between them. This CDR3 comprises 13 residues. In the original processing: How many nucleated cells were present was estimated from reference gene primer amplification. Method: immunoSEQ multiplex PCR; TCRdb's copy keeps in-frame clones and lacks some. The V and J calls and the clone size are those of that table, but D and trimming were determined from the DNA. The data hold 300,000 or so clones, with 87% observed a single time. The J gene is TRBJ1-2, the V gene TRBV12-3 or TRBV12-4; D ambiguous. The specimen sequenced was peripheral blood. This clonotype originated in a woman aged 45-65 years who had recovered from COVID-19. DNA for the CDR3: TGTGCCAGCAGTTCCGGGAGGGTATATGGCTACACCTTC. The encoded protein is CASSSGRVYGYTF.